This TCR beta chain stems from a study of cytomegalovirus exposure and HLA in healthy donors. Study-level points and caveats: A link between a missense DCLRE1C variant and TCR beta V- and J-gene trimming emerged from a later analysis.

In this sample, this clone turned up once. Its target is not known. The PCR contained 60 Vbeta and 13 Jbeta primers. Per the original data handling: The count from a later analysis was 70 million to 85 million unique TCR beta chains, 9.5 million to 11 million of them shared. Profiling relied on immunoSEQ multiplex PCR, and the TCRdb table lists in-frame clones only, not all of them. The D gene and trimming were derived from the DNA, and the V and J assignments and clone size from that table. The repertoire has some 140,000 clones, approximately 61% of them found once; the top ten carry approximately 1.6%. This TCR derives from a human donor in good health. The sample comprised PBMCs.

CDR3 sequence (DNA): TGTGCCAGCAGTGACTCATACAGGGGCCATAATAGGAACTATGGCTACACCTTC. Amino acids: CASSDSYRGHNRNYGYTF. The V and J genes are TRBV6-4 and TRBJ1-2; 7 nucleotides match TRBD1. This CDR3 is built from 18 residues. V dropped 0 bases and J dropped 2; count of bases not matched to a gene: 12. Germline V CDR1 and CDR2: MRHNA, SNTAGT.